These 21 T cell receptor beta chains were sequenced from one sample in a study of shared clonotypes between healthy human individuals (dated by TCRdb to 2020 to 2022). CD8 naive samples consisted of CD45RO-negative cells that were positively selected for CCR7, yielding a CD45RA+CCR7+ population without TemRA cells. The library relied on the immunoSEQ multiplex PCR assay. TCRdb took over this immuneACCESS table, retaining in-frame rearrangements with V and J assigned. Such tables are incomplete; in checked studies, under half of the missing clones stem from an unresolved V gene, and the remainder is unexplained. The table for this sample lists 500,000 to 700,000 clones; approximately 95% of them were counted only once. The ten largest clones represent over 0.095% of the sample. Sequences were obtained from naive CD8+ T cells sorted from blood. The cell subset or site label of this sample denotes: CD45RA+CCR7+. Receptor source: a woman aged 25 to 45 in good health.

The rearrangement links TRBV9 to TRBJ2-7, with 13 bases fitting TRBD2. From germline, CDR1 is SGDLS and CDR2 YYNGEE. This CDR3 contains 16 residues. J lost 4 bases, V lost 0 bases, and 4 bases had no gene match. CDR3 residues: CASSVGGLAGNYEQYF. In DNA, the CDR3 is TGTGCCAGCAGCGTAGGGGGACTAGCGGGAAATTACGAGCAGTACTTC. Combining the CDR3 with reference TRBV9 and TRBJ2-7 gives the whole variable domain DSGVTQTPKHLITATGQRVTLRCSPRSGDLSVYWYQQSLDQGLQFLIQYYNGEERAKGNILERFSAQQFPDLHSELNLSSLELGDSALYFCASSVGGLAGNYEQYFGPGTRLTVT.

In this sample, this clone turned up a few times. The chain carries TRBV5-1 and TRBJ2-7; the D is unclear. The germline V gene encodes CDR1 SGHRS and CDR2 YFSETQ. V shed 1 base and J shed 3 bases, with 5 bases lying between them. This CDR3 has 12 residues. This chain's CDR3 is CASSLMGYEQYF. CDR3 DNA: TGCGCCAGCAGCTTGATGGGCTACGAGCAGTACTTC.

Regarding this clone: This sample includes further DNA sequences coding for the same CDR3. The CDR3 loop is CASSSGSYEQYF. The CDR3 bases are TGCGCCAGCAGCTCCGGATCCTACGAGCAGTACTTC. The chain couples TRBV5-1 to TRBJ2-7; D not certain. The CDR3 runs 12 residues. The germline gives CDR1 SGHRS, CDR2 YFSETQ. With 3 bases removed from V and 1 base from J, the gap between germline ends came to 5 bases.

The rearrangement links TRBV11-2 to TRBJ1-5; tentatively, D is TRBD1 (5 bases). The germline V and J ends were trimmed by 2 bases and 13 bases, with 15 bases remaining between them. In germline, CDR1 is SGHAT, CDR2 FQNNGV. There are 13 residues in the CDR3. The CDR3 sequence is CASSLTDRAGQHF. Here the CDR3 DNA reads TGTGCCAGCAGCTTAACCGACAGAGCCGGTCAGCATTTT.

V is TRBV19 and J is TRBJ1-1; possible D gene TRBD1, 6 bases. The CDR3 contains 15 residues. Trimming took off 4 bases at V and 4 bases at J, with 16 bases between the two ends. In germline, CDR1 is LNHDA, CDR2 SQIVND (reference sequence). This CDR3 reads CASSTYTGWGTEAFF. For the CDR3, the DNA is TGTGCCAGTAGTACCTATACAGGGTGGGGCACTGAAGCTTTCTTT.

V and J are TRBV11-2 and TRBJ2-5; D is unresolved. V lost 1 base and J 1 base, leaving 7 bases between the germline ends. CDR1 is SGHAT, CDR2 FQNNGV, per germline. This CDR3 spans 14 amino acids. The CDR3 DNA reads TGTGCCAGCAGCTTAGGCCTCGGCCAAGAGACCCAGTACTTC. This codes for CASSLGLGQETQYF. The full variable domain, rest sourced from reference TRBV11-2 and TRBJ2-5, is EAGVAQSPRYKIIEKRQSVAFWCNPISGHATLYWYQQILGQGPKLLIQFQNNGVVDDSQLPKDRFSAERLKGVDSTLKIQPAKLEDSAVYLCASSLGLGQETQYFGPGTRLLVL.

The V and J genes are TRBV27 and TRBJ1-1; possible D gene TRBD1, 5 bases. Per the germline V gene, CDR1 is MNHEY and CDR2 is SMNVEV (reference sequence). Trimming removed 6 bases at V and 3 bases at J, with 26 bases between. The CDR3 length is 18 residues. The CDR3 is CASRAGYGGWVGDTEAFF. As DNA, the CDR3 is TGTGCCAGCAGGGCCGGCTATGGGGGGTGGGTAGGGGACACTGAAGCTTTCTTT.

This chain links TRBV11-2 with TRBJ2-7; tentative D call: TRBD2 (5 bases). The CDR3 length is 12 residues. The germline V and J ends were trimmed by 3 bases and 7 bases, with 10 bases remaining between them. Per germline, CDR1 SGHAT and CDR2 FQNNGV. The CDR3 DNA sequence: TGTGCCAGCAGCTTCAAAAGGAGGGAGCAGTACTTC. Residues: CASSFKRREQYF.

CDR3 DNA sequence: TGTGCCAGCAGCCCCGATCCCCGAGGTATTAACGAGCAGTACTTC. The encoded protein is CASSPDPRGINEQYF. The chain uses TRBV27 and TRBJ2-7; D is undetermined. The ends were cut back, 6 bases at V and 5 bases at J, with 20 bases in the middle. This CDR3 is 15 amino acids long. Germline V gene sequence: CDR1 MNHEY, CDR2 SMNVEV (reference sequence).

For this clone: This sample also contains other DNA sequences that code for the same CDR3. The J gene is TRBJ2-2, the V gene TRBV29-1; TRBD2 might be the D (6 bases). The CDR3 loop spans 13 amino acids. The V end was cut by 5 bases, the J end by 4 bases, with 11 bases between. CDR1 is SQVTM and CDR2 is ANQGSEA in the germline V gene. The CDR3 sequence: CSVRAGVTGELFF. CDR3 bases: TGCAGCGTTCGAGCGGGCGTCACCGGGGAGCTGTTTTTT.

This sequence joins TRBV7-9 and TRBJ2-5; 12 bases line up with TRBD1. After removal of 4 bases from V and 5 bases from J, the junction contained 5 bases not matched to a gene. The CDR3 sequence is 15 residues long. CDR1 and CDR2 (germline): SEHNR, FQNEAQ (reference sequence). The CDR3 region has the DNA TGTGCCAGCAGCTCGGGACAGGGGGCGCAGGAGACCCAGTACTTC. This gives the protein CASSSGQGAQETQYF.

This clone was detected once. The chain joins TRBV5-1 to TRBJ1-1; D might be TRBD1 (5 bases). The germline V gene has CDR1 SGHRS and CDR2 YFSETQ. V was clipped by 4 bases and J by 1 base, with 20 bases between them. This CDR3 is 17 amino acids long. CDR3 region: CASSPKAGIGTNTEAFF. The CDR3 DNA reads TGCGCCAGCAGCCCAAAGGCAGGGATCGGGACGAACACTGAAGCTTTCTTT.

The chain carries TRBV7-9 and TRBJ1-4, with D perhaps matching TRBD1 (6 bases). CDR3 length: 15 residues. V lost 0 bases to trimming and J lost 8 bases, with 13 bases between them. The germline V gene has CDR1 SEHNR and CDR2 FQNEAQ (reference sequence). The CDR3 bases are TGTGCCAGCAGCTTAGCCGGGGGCGACCTGGAAAAACTGTTTTTT. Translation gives CASSLAGGDLEKLFF.

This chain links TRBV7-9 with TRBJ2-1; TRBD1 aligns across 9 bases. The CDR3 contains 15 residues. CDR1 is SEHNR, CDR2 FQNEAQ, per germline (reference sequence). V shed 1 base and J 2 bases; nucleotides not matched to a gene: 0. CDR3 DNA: TGTGCCAGCAGCTTAGACAGGGGGCCCTACAATGAGCAGTTCTTC. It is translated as CASSLDRGPYNEQFF.

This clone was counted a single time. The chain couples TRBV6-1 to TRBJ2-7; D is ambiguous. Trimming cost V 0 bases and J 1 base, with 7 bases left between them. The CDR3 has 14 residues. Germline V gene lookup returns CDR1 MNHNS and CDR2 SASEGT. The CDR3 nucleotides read TGTGCCAGCAGTGAAGCCGGCCGGTCCTACGAGCAGTACTTC. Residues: CASSEAGRSYEQYF.

The DNA of the CDR3 is TGTGCCAGCAGCTTAGGACTAGGTTACGAGCAGTACTTC. Encoded protein: CASSLGLGYEQYF. The chain joins TRBV5-5 to TRBJ2-7; 7 nucleotides agree with TRBD2. V trimming: 2 bases; J trimming: 4 bases; junction bases outside the gene matches: 3. The CDR3 covers 13 residues. Germline V gene sequence: CDR1 SGHKS, CDR2 YYEKEE (reference sequence).

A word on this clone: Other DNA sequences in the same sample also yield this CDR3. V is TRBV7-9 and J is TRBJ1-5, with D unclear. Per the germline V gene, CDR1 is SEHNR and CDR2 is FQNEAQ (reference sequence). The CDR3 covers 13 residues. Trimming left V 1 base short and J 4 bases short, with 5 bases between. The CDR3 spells CASSLDGNQPQHF. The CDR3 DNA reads TGTGCCAGCAGCTTAGATGGGAATCAGCCCCAGCATTTT.

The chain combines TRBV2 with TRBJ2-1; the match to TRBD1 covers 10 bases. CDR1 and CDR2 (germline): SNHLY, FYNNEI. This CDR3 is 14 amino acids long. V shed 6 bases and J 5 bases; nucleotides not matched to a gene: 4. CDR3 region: CASRTGGEDNEQFF. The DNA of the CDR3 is TGTGCCAGCAGGACAGGGGGCGAAGACAATGAGCAGTTCTTC. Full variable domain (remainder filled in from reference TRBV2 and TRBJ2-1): EPEVTQTPSHQVTQMGQEVILRCVPISNHLYFYWYRQILGQKVEFLVSFYNNEISEKSEIFDDQFSVERPDGSNFTLKIRSTKLEDSAMYFCASRTGGEDNEQFFGPGTRLTVL.

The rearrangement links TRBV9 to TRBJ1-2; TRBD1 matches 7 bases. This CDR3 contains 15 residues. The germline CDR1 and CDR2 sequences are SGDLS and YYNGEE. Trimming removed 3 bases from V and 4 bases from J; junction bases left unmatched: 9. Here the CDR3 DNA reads TGTGCCAGCAGCGAGTTCGGACAGGCCGCCTATGGCTACACCTTC. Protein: CASSEFGQAAYGYTF.

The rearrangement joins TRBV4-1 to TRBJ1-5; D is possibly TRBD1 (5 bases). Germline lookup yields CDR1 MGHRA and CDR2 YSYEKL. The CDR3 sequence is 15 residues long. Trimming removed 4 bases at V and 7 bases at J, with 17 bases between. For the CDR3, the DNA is TGCGCCAGCAGCCTCCGAACAGGATCTGAGCAGCCCCAGCATTTT. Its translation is CASSLRTGSEQPQHF.

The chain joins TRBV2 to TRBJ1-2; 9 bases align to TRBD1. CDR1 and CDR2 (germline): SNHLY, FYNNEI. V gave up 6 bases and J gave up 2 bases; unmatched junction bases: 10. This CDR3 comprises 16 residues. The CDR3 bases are TGTGCCAGCAGGGCCCGGACAGGGGAAGAGAACTATGGCTACACCTTC. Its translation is CASRARTGEENYGYTF.